This T cell receptor beta chain came from a study of regulatory T cells in long-lasting Graves disease (dated by TCRdb to about 2021). Regarding the study in general: Patients with newly diagnosed Graves' disease had been on antithyroid drugs for under 3 months. This study used TCR sequencing and RNA sequencing of peripheral blood to compare persistent Graves' disease patients against newly diagnosed Graves' disease patients. The study was registered as a clinical trial and conducted in China. A total of roughly 33 samples underwent TCR sequencing: about 13 from persistent and roughly 20 from newly diagnosed Graves' disease patients.

V was cut back by 1 base and J by 2 bases, leaving a gap of 9 bases between them. Spanning cysteine to phenylalanine, the CDR3 consists of 15 amino acids. Of the read, only the CDR3 DNA is kept; its 45 bases are in frame from base 1. According to the germline V gene, CDR1 reads SGHTA and CDR2 reads FQGNSA. Library prep was done by multiplex PCR. This sample was sequenced with an Illumina HiSeq 4000. CDR3 regions were amplified by Arm-PCR with iRepertoire HTBI primers to construct TCR beta libraries. Before sequencing, the PCR products underwent gel purification. For the original study's pipeline: Gene usage analysis of CDR3 amino acid clonotypes relied on the roughly 58 TRBV and over 13 TRBJ segments identified across samples. COPE and FqMerger were used to merge filtered high-quality paired reads into contigs. BLAST was used to align contigs to IMGT TRBV, TRBD and TRBJ reference genes, with CDR3 defined following IMGT. Any clonotype with a frequency above 0.1% was counted as a highly expanded clone. Shannon entropy served as the measure of repertoire diversity, while the Gini coefficient captured V-J evenness. A clonotype was considered public if more than one individual shared it. TCRdb reworked the public reads: Q25 trimming with fastp, MiXCR clone assembly, productive beta chains retained. CDR3 protein duplicates are merged, each entry listing the most common genes and DNA. TCRdb, not the original authors, processed these V and J calls. The sample table records over 200,000 distinct CDR3 sequences; 15% to 20% of these occur just once. The ten largest make up 12% to 15% of the sample.

The time point label for this specimen denotes: newly diagnosed GD, antithyroid drugs for less than 3 months. For both TCR sequencing and RNA sequencing, RNA was extracted from PBMCs in TRIzol. The diagnosis of Graves' disease followed American Thyroid Association guidelines. The patients came from an endocrinology department in Xi'an, China. Each patient gave about 8.1 milliliters of peripheral blood, collected in an EDTA anticoagulant tube. Ficoll Paque Plus density gradient separation was used to isolate PBMCs, and no further T cell sorting was done. An Agilent 2100 Bioanalyzer and agarose gel were used to assess RNA quality, and a NanoDrop 2000 was used to measure RNA concentration. What the study reported, not specific to this receptor: The authors noted that the small sample size was a limitation that may lower accuracy. More public clonotypes were shared among persistent patients (fewer than 3,000) than among newly diagnosed patients (more than 900). Lower TCR Shannon entropy and fewer highly expanded clones were observed in persistent Graves' disease patients than in newly diagnosed patients, which suggested clonal expansion. TRBV28, TRBJ1-2 and TRBJ2-5 were preferentially used in persistent disease, while TRBV20-1 and TRBJ2-1 were favored in newly diagnosed disease. The study examined only peripheral blood because the primary lesion, thyroid tissue, could not be accessed. Sequencing and analysis were restricted to the TCR beta chain.

In regard to this clonotype: Its recognized antigen is unknown. No clone much larger than this one lies a single base away; base qualities are absent.

The same specimen was also included in a second study, on T cells in Graves' hyperthyroidism and ophthalmopathy. As noted in the second study: Graves' hyperthyroidism was defined as stable when no progression to ophthalmopathy occurred over 18 months of follow-up. Hyperthyroidism patients were aged 18 to 65 years and newly diagnosed, with disease duration of less than 2 months. Patients with uncontrolled infections, other autoimmune diseases, pregnancy or lactation were excluded. Clinical symptoms, serum thyroxine and TRAb, thyroid ultrasound, and orbital computed tomography formed the basis for the diagnoses. For the first round of RT-PCR on the TCR CDR3, the HTBI primer set was used together with the Qiagen OneStep RT-PCR kit. Most expanded thyroid clonotypes (frequency above 0.001) were also detected in blood, suggesting blood repertoires may reflect thyroid immune responses. Ophthalmopathy was separated from stable hyperthyroidism by a 13 V-J signature model, with around 88% sensitivity and roughly 84% specificity obtained in cross-validation and 80%/75% obtained in testing. In validation, progression to ophthalmopathy was predicted by the model with 65% to 71% sensitivity and around 76% specificity, a median of approximately 6.5 months before onset. A discovery cohort of around 98 patients, about 43 with Graves' ophthalmopathy and approximately 55 with stable Graves' hyperthyroidism, was used to find distinguishing TCR V-J signatures. Prospective prediction of ophthalmopathy was tested in an independent validation cohort of approximately 18 hyperthyroidism patients and approximately 17 patients who later progressed to ophthalmopathy. For training and testing, the 100 or so patients in the discovery cohort were randomly divided in a 7:3 ratio. In addition, the study compared T-cell repertoires in thyroid tissue and in blood from roughly six Graves' hyperthyroidism patients. Following sampling, methimazole starting at 30 mg daily was given to hyperthyroidism patients, and high-dose intravenous methylprednisolone was given to ophthalmopathy patients. A second multiplex PCR round built the libraries, followed by size selection and purification. The libraries were sequenced on an Illumina HiSeq2000 using paired-end 100 bp reads. SOAPnuke was used to process the raw data, with reads discarded if the reads contained adapters or uncalled bases, had a mean Phred below 15, or lacked an exact constant-primer or identifier match. High-quality paired reads were merged using COPE v1.2.5, and each unique nucleotide sequence was defined as a clonotype. MiTCR v1.1 was used to align clonotypes to the IMGT TRBV, TRBD and TRBJ reference segments. Analysis was restricted to V-J combinations with a frequency above 0.0001, which covered roughly 99% of repertoires. A TCS score was defined as the ratio between F50 (clonal expansion) and ExV (chaos), using BLOSUM62-based TCRdist between CDR3 peptides within each V-J. Welch's t-statistics and random forest reduced around 520 V-J features to some 14, which were used in a naive Bayes classifier (R e1071). Sample size was not statistically predetermined, and investigators were not blinded to group allocation. The paper describes TCR Vbeta CDR3 sequencing of around 140 peripheral blood samples, made up of approximately 40 ophthalmopathy patients, approximately 73 hyperthyroidism patients and about 17 progressor patients.

The chain couples TRBV7-2 to TRBJ2-1; the D segment might be TRBD1 or TRBD2, since each matches 5 bases. This TCR came from a woman between 25 and 40 years old with Graves disease. Donor details come from another sample of the same person, matched by shared clones. This specimen consisted of peripheral blood mononuclear cells (PBMCs), obtained at new diagnosis, from a patient treated with antithyroid drugs. Here the CDR3 is given as CASSLGWGTYNEQFF. The bases are TGTGCCAGCAGCTTAGGGTGGGGGACCTACAATGAGCAGTTCTTC.